Listed below are T cell receptor beta chains from one sample, sequenced in a study of spatial heterogeneity in lung cancer. Each CDR3 protein gets one entry after TCRdb re-called the 5' RACE reads with MiXCR. The sample yields 35,000 to 55,000 distinct CDR3 sequences, roughly an eighth seen once. The specimen was PBMCs, collected at surgery. All receptors derive from a male donor with early-stage non-small cell lung cancer. Each CDR3 is given with its conserved first and last residue. The D gene is left open where the match is weak. Where a row states a size, it is once, few, many or the class of an expanded clone; other rows omit it.

d_gene	len	j_gene	v_gene	abundance	CDR3aa	CDR3nt
-	12	TRBJ2-2	TRBV4-2	-	CASRRGTGELFF	TGTGCCAGCCGTCGAGGCACCGGGGAGCTGTTTTTT
TRBD2	15	TRBJ2-1	TRBV20-1	many	CSASRTSGLYNEQFF	TGCAGTGCTAGCCGGACTAGCGGGCTATACAATGAGCAGTTCTTC
TRBD2	16	TRBJ2-7	TRBV4-2	many	CASSQPRTSGPTEQYF	TGTGCCAGCAGCCAACCTAGGACTAGCGGACCCACGGAGCAGTACTTC
-	16	TRBJ2-3	TRBV28	many	CASSFPRGRGTDTQYF	TGTGCCAGCAGTTTCCCCAGGGGCAGGGGCACAGATACGCAGTATTTT
-	14	TRBJ1-2	TRBV29-1	many	CSVELDRSNYGYTF	TGCAGCGTTGAATTGGACCGATCTAACTATGGCTACACCTTC
-	14	TRBJ1-5	TRBV3-1	-	CASSHGSSYQPQHF	TGTGCCAGCAGCCACGGGTCGAGTTATCAGCCCCAGCATTTT
-	12	TRBJ1-1	TRBV28	many	CASSFGGAEAFF	TGTGCCAGCAGTTTCGGGGGTGCTGAAGCTTTCTTT
-	15	TRBJ2-1	TRBV4-1	few	CASSQTPGAVNEQFF	TGCGCCAGCAGCCAAACACCGGGGGCGGTAAATGAGCAGTTCTTC
-	12	TRBJ1-2	TRBV29-1	-	CSVDQWNYGYTF	TGCAGCGTTGATCAGTGGAACTATGGCTACACCTTC
TRBD1	15	TRBJ1-3	TRBV29-1	many	CSVEDPGTGKNTIYF	TGCAGCGTTGAAGATCCAGGGACAGGGAAGAACACCATATATTTT
TRBD1	14	TRBJ2-5	TRBV7-3	-	CASSPGTGSETQYF	TGTGCCAGCAGCCCCGGGACAGGCTCAGAGACCCAGTACTTC
-	14	TRBJ2-3	TRBV15	-	CATSRGSRQNTQYF	TGTGCCACCAGCAGAGGTTCAAGACAAAATACGCAGTATTTT
-	15	TRBJ1-1	TRBV6-2/TRBV6-3	-	CASTPVGQGYTEAFF	TGTGCCAGCACTCCAGTCGGGCAGGGCTACACTGAAGCTTTCTTT
-	15	TRBJ1-1	TRBV6-6	-	CASSYRTRMNTEAFF	TGTGCCAGCAGTTACAGGACCCGCATGAACACTGAAGCTTTCTTT
-	14	TRBJ2-1	TRBV20-1	-	CSAVALRLGNEQFF	TGCAGTGCTGTTGCTCTCCGGCTGGGGAATGAGCAGTTCTTC
TRBD1	15	TRBJ1-1	TRBV12-3/TRBV12-4	few	CASSPWTGRNTEAFF	TGTGCCAGCAGTCCCTGGACAGGGAGGAACACTGAAGCTTTCTTT
-	16	TRBJ2-7	TRBV11-3	many	CASSLVHRVNSYEQYF	TGTGCCAGCAGCTTAGTTCACAGGGTAAACTCCTACGAGCAGTACTTC
-	14	TRBJ2-1	TRBV9	many	CASSVGGSYNEQFF	TGTGCCAGCAGCGTAGGCGGCTCCTACAATGAGCAGTTCTTC
TRBD1	13	TRBJ1-2	TRBV6-1	many	CATESGTGYGYTF	TGTGCCACCGAGTCCGGGACAGGCTATGGCTACACCTTC
TRBD1	14	TRBJ1-2	TRBV19	few	CASSIGQEDYGYTF	TGTGCCAGTAGCATCGGACAGGAGGACTATGGCTACACCTTC
-	15	TRBJ1-6	TRBV5-1	many	CASSPGTTRNSPLHF	TGCGCCAGCAGCCCGGGGACTACCCGGAATTCACCCCTCCACTTT
-	13	TRBJ1-5	TRBV4-3	many	CASSQDIAQPQHF	TGCGCCAGCAGCCAAGATATTGCTCAGCCCCAGCATTTT
TRBD2	15	TRBJ2-3	TRBV27	-	CASSLQRGTLDTQYF	TGTGCCAGCAGTTTACAGCGGGGTACCCTGGATACGCAGTATTTT
-	15	TRBJ1-2	TRBV5-6	-	CASSLDRQRDYGYTF	TGTGCCAGCAGCTTAGATAGACAGAGGGACTATGGCTACACCTTC
-	14	TRBJ2-2	TRBV4-2	few	CASSRNAGTGELFF	TGTGCCAGCAGCCGCAATGCCGGCACCGGGGAGCTGTTTTTT
TRBD1	14	TRBJ2-7	TRBV6-1	-	CASSTGQGGYEQYF	TGTGCCAGCAGTACCGGACAGGGCGGATACGAGCAGTACTTC
-	14	TRBJ2-3	TRBV5-1	-	CASSLGPRGDTQYF	TGCGCCAGCAGCCTGGGACCGAGAGGAGATACGCAGTATTTT
TRBD2	14	TRBJ2-5	TRBV2	-	CASSVTSLEETQYF	TGTGCCAGCAGCGTGACTAGCTTGGAAGAGACCCAGTACTTC